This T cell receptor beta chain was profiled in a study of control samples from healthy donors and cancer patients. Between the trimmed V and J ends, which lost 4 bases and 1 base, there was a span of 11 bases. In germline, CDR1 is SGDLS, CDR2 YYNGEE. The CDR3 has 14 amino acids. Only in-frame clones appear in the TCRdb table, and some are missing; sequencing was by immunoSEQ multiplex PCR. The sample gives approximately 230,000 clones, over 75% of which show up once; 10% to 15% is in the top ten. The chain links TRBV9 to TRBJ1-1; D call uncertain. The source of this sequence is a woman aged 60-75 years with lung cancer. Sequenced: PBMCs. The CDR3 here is CASSPTAANTEAFF. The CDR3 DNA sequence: TGTGCCAGCAGCCCCACCGCAGCGAACACTGAAGCTTTCTTT.